This T cell receptor beta chain was recorded in a study of cytomegalovirus exposure and HLA in healthy donors. Both 60 Vbeta primers and 13 Jbeta primers went into the PCR. The table came from immunoSEQ multiplex PCR; TCRdb's copy has only in-frame clones and leaves some out. The table has roughly 110,000 clones, 60% to 80% seen once. This clone was found once. The CDR3 contains 14 residues. The V gene lost 6 bases and the J gene lost 6 bases, with 12 bases spanning the gap. Germline CDR1 is MNHEY and CDR2 is SMNVEV (reference sequence). Sequencing was carried out using PBMCs. This clonotype was sampled from a human donor in good health. This chain joins TRBV27 and TRBJ1-6; D ambiguous. The CDR3 bases are TGTGCCAGCAGCATAAACAGAGTTAATTCACCCCTCCACTTT. Its translation is CASSINRVNSPLHF.